This TCR beta chain is from a study of a mutant IDH1 vaccine in newly diagnosed glioma. Study in general: Treated patients had a mean age of around 40 years and a roughly 60% male, around 38% female split. Antecedent treatment encompassed radiotherapy, temozolomide, or their combination; the majority received both.

The time point was: week 23, last vaccination. Every vaccination contained 300 ug of the mutant IDH1 20-mer peptide and was paired with topical imiquimod. This CDR3 has 11 residues. V was cut by 5 bases and J by 7 bases, with 8 bases left in between. Germline V lookup: CDR1 SNHLY, CDR2 FYNNEI. The method was immunoSEQ multiplex PCR; TCRdb's version includes in-frame clones alone and lacks a portion of them. The table shows tens of thousands of clones, with about 75% occurring only once. Details on this clone: Its specificity is unknown.

Sequenced here: PBMCs, sampled from a glioma patient whose treatment included an IDH1 peptide vaccine. This receptor was taken from a man aged 50-59 years with glioma. V and J are TRBV2 and TRBJ1-1, with D hard to call. Here the CDR3 DNA reads TGTGCCAGCAGTCCGGGGTTTGAAGCTTTCTTT. It yields the protein CASSPGFEAFF.